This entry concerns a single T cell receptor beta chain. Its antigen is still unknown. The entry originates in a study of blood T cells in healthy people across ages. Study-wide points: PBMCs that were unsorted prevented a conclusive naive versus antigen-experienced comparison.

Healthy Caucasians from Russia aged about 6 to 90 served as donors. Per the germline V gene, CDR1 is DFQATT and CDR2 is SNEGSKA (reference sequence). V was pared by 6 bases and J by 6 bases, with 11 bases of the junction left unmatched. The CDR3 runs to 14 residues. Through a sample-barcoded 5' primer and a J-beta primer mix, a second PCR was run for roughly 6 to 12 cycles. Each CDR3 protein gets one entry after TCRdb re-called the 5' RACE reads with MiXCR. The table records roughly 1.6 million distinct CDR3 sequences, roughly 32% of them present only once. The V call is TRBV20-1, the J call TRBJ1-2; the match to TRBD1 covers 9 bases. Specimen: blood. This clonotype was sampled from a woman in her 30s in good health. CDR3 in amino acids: CSALSRDRVDGYTF. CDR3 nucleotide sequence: TGCAGTGCCTTGTCCCGGGACAGGGTTGATGGCTACACCTTC.